The 25 T cell receptor beta chains in this list originate from one sample, sequenced in a study of neoadjuvant nivolumab and ipilimumab in lung cancer. TCRdb keeps only in-frame clones here, not all; method: immunoSEQ multiplex PCR. The repertoire holds 45,000 to 55,000 clones, around nine tenths seen once, with more than 3% in the top ten. Sample: blood, taken before neoadjuvant nivolumab, alone or with ipilimumab. The receptor set was obtained from an adult with non-small cell lung cancer. Some clones in this sample may be carry-over from other donors' samples.

The chain has TRBV30 and TRBJ1-1, with TRBD1 as a possible D gene (5 bases). Germline V CDR1 and CDR2: GTSNPN, SVGIG (reference sequence). V lost 2 bases to trimming and J lost 7 bases, with 8 bases between them. The CDR3 is 11 amino acids. CDR3 bases: TGTGCCTGGAGTCTAGGGGTTGAAGCTTTCTTT. Protein sequence: CAWSLGVEAFF.

In the case of this clone: The sample holds other DNA sequences that translate to the same CDR3. This rearrangement joins TRBV30 to TRBJ1-1, with unresolved D. This CDR3 region has 11 residues. V was clipped by 5 bases and J by 4 bases, with 8 bases between them. In germline, CDR1 is GTSNPN, CDR2 SVGIG (reference sequence). CDR3 coding DNA: TGTGCCTGGGGTAGTTTCACTGAAGCTTTCTTT. It specifies CAWGSFTEAFF.

The CDR3 loop reads CAWSVAGREQYF. The CDR3 DNA follows: TGTGCCTGGAGTGTAGCCGGGAGAGAGCAGTACTTC. J is TRBJ2-7 and V is TRBV30, with D possibly matching TRBD2 (6 bases). V shed 0 bases and J shed 7 bases, with 10 bases lying between them. From germline, CDR1 is GTSNPN and CDR2 SVGIG (reference sequence). CDR3 length: 12 amino acids.

V gene TRBV30 combines with J gene TRBJ1-2; 7 nucleotides align to TRBD1. The CDR3 consists of 13 residues. Germline CDR1 reads GTSNPN; CDR2 reads SVGIG (reference sequence). The V and J ends lost 5 bases and 6 bases, in that order; junction bases with no gene match: 9. CDR3 in DNA: TGTGCCTGGGGACAGGTTATGGGTAATGGCTACACCTTC. Amino acids: CAWGQVMGNGYTF.

The sample holds a few counts of this clone. V and J are TRBV9 and TRBJ2-1, with D unclear. Between the trimmed V and J ends, which lost 4 bases and 5 bases, there was a span of 16 bases. The germline CDR1 and CDR2 sequences are SGDLS and YYNGEE. The CDR3 has 15 residues. The CDR3 here is CASSPRIGQNNEQFF. The CDR3 DNA follows: TGTGCCAGCAGCCCCCGAATAGGGCAAAACAATGAGCAGTTCTTC.

CDR3 loop: CASRLEGVSGEQFF. As DNA, the CDR3 is TGCGCCAGCAGGCTGGAGGGGGTGAGTGGTGAGCAGTTCTTC. The J gene is TRBJ2-1, the V gene TRBV5-1, with D perhaps TRBD1 or TRBD2 (6 bases each). This CDR3 is built from 14 residues. The germline V gene has CDR1 SGHRS and CDR2 YFSETQ. V lost 5 bases and J 9 bases, leaving 18 bases between the germline ends.

The V call is TRBV2, the J call TRBJ1-1; the D gene is possibly TRBD1 (5 bases). V was clipped by 6 bases and J by 0 bases, with 11 bases between them. Germline CDR1 is SNHLY and CDR2 is FYNNEI. The CDR3 length is 14 residues. CDR3: CASSRETVNTEAFF. DNA of the CDR3: TGTGCCAGCAGCCGAGAGACAGTGAACACTGAAGCTTTCTTT.

The chain couples TRBV29-1 to TRBJ2-7, with D possibly matching TRBD1 (6 bases). The V gene lost 7 bases and the J gene lost 5 bases, with 15 bases spanning the gap. Germline V CDR1 and CDR2: SQVTM, ANQGSEA. This CDR3 contains 12 residues. CDR3 nucleotides: TGCAGCGCTTTCACCAGGGGAAACGAGCAGTACTTC. Protein product: CSAFTRGNEQYF.

The CDR3 loop is CASSPFWGSTDTQYF. DNA of the CDR3: TGTGCCAGCAGTCCGTTTTGGGGAAGCACAGATACGCAGTATTTT. V usage is TRBV6-5 and J usage is TRBJ2-3; D not certain. Trimming shortened V by 5 bases and J by 0 bases, and 12 bases separated the two germline ends. Per the germline V gene, CDR1 is MNHEY and CDR2 is SVGAGI. The CDR3 loop spans 15 amino acids.

This chain joins TRBV7-9 and TRBJ2-3; D remains unclear. Trimming stripped 5 bases from V and 8 bases from J, with 11 bases between. CDR3 length: 12 amino acids. In germline, CDR1 is SEHNR, CDR2 FQNEAQ (reference sequence). CDR3 sequence: CASSALGLTQYF. The CDR3 DNA is TGTGCCAGCAGCGCCCTAGGGCTTACGCAGTATTTT.

This chain uses TRBV11-2 with TRBJ1-1; no clear D. Germline values: CDR1 SGHAT, CDR2 FQNNGV. V was pared by 3 bases and J by 1 base, with 3 bases between. The CDR3 has 12 amino acids. CDR3 nucleotide sequence: TGTGCCAGCAGCTTGACGAACACTGAAGCTTTCTTT. Translating gives CASSLTNTEAFF.

In the case of this clone: The limits of the CDR3 on the DNA are not certain, so only TCRdb's listed CDR3 is given. The genes are TRBV19 and TRBJ2-2; the D call TRBD2 from the table was never checked on the DNA. Termini included, the CDR3 measures 14 amino acids. Looked up from germline, CDR1 is LNHDA and CDR2 is SQIVND (reference sequence). The chain's CDR3 is CASTSDLRTGELFF.

The chain has TRBV2 and TRBJ1-2; TRBD1 matches at 7 bases. The CDR3 sequence is 13 residues long. Unmatched junction bases numbered 6, after V lost 5 bases and J lost 6 bases. Germline V gives CDR1 SNHLY, CDR2 FYNNEI. CDR3 region: CASSRTGSNGYTF. CDR3 coding DNA: TGTGCCAGCAGTCGGACAGGCTCGAATGGCTACACCTTC.

The V and J genes are TRBV2 and TRBJ1-2, with D uncertain. CDR1 SNHLY and CDR2 FYNNEI come from the germline V gene. The V end was cut by 4 bases, the J end by 5 bases, with 5 bases between. This CDR3 has 11 residues. The DNA for the CDR3 is TGTGCCAGCAGTGGAGGGTATGGCTACACCTTC. Protein sequence: CASSGGYGYTF.

The rearrangement links TRBV4-1 to TRBJ1-2; the D gene is possibly TRBD1 (5 bases). The germline CDR1 and CDR2 sequences are MGHRA and YSYEKL. V was clipped by 4 bases and J by 5 bases, with 17 bases between them. This CDR3 has 15 amino acids. Here the CDR3 reads CASSPGDLIGYGYTF. The CDR3 bases are TGCGCCAGCAGCCCTGGGGACCTTATAGGGTATGGCTACACCTTC.

This sequence joins TRBV9 and TRBJ1-5; TRBD1 aligns across 8 bases. Germline V CDR1 and CDR2: SGDLS, YYNGEE. Germline trimming cut 4 bases from V and 4 bases from J; bases unmatched to any gene: 4. This CDR3 region has 14 residues. The CDR3 here is CASSLGQENQPQHF. DNA of the CDR3: TGTGCCAGCAGCTTGGGACAGGAGAATCAGCCCCAGCATTTT.

The chain uses TRBV7-9 and TRBJ2-1, with TRBD2 matching 8 bases. J was trimmed by 5 bases and V by 2 bases; bases with no gene match: 8. The CDR3 is made up of 16 amino acids. In germline, CDR1 is SEHNR, CDR2 FQNEAQ (reference sequence). CDR3 in amino acids: CASSLPTLAANNEQFF. As DNA, the CDR3 is TGTGCCAGCAGCTTACCGACACTAGCGGCAAACAATGAGCAGTTCTTC.

The chain carries TRBV6-1 and TRBJ2-2, with a tentative D call TRBD2 (6 bases). With 6 bases removed from V and 3 bases from J, the gap between germline ends came to 14 bases. Germline V lookup: CDR1 MNHNS, CDR2 SASEGT. CDR3 length: 15 amino acids. CDR3 loop: CASRRGGMDTGELFF. The CDR3 nucleotides are TGTGCCAGCAGGCGGGGTGGGATGGACACCGGGGAGCTGTTTTTT.

The chain joins TRBV30 to TRBJ2-3, with D unclear. The CDR3 consists of 12 residues. Per germline, CDR1 GTSNPN and CDR2 SVGIG (reference sequence). Trimming left V 2 bases short and J 10 bases short, with 13 bases between. The CDR3 region has the DNA TGTGCCTGGAGTTCTTACGGGCAGGCGCAGTATTTT. Translating it yields CAWSSYGQAQYF.

The chain recombines TRBV5-1 with TRBJ2-3; 14 bases line up with TRBD2. The germline V gene encodes CDR1 SGHRS and CDR2 YFSETQ. The CDR3 totals 19 residues. J lost 6 bases, V lost 4 bases, and 16 bases had no gene match. The DNA of the CDR3 is TGCGCCAGCAGCCCGGGACTAGCGGGAGCCCTCATCCTCCGGGATACGCAGTATTTT. Translating it yields CASSPGLAGALILRDTQYF.

This chain connects TRBV5-1 to TRBJ2-1, with 14 positions matching TRBD2. CDR3 length equals 17 residues. In germline, CDR1 is SGHRS, CDR2 YFSETQ. V shed 0 bases and J 5 bases; nucleotides not matched to a gene: 4. The CDR3 is CASSLGGLAGGDNEQFF. The CDR3 DNA is TGCGCCAGCAGCTTGGGTGGACTAGCGGGAGGCGACAATGAGCAGTTCTTC. The full variable domain, its missing parts supplied by reference TRBV5-1 and TRBJ2-1, is KAGVTQTPRYLIKTRGQQVTLSCSPISGHRSVSWYQQTPGQGLQFLFEYFSETQRNKGNFPGRFSGRQFSNSRSEMNVSTLELGDSALYLCASSLGGLAGGDNEQFFGPGTRLTVL.

This clone appeared a few times. This chain links TRBV30 with TRBJ1-1; 10 nucleotides line up with TRBD1. The CDR3 is 15 amino acids. The J segment lost 10 bases and the V segment lost 2 bases, leaving 13 bases of the junction unmatched. CDR1 is GTSNPN and CDR2 is SVGIG in the germline V gene (reference sequence). CDR3 protein: CAWSSGTGANGGAFF. The CDR3 DNA follows: TGTGCCTGGAGTTCCGGGACAGGGGCTAACGGAGGAGCTTTCTTT. The full variable domain, with the rest looked up from reference TRBV30 and TRBJ1-1, is SQTIHQWPATLVQPVGSPLSLECTVEGTSNPNLYWYRQAAGRGLQLLFYSVGIGQISSEVPQNLSASRPQDRQFILSSKKLLLSDSGFYLCAWSSGTGANGGAFFGQGTRLTVV.

This clone turned up a few times. J is TRBJ2-7 and V is TRBV18; D might be TRBD2 (5 bases). Trimming removed 6 bases at V and 6 bases at J, with 18 bases between. The germline V gene encodes CDR1 KGHSH and CDR2 LQKENI. This CDR3 comprises 14 residues. The CDR3 region is CASSPVAVGAEQYF. The CDR3 nucleotides read TGTGCCAGCTCCCCAGTTGCGGTGGGAGCCGAGCAGTACTTC.

This rearrangement joins TRBV5-1 to TRBJ2-2; the D is unclear. CDR1 is SGHRS, CDR2 YFSETQ, per germline. The CDR3 spans 15 residues. Trimming pared 4 bases from V and 5 bases from J, leaving 15 bases between. CDR3 amino acids: CASSPAGDGTGELFF. DNA of the CDR3: TGCGCCAGCAGCCCTGCAGGCGACGGGACCGGGGAGCTGTTTTTT.

The chain links TRBV5-1 to TRBJ2-3; the match to TRBD1 covers 8 bases. The CDR3 is made up of 16 amino acids. Trimming took 0 bases from V and 4 from J; bases not matched to a gene: 7. The germline V gene encodes CDR1 SGHRS and CDR2 YFSETQ. In nucleotides, the CDR3 is TGCGCCAGCAGCTTGGATGGCCAGGGGGCCGCAGATACGCAGTATTTT. Amino acid sequence: CASSLDGQGAADTQYF.